The next 22 T cell receptor beta chains were all read from a single sample in a study of blood T cell repertoires in COVID-19. TCRdb's copy holds only in-frame clones and misses some; the assay was immunoSEQ multiplex PCR. In the table there are a few hundred thousand clones, roughly four fifths of which are singletons. Sequenced sample: PBMCs or T cells enriched from blood (not recorded which). Source of these receptors: a man in his forties who had recovered from COVID-19.

This clone came up a few times. The chain links TRBV5-1 to TRBJ2-1; 7 nucleotides match TRBD1. The CDR3 runs to 14 residues. V gave up 4 bases and J gave up 1 base; unmatched junction bases: 2. CDR1 is SGHRS and CDR2 is YFSETQ in the germline V gene. The CDR3 bases are TGCGCCAGCAGCCGACAGGGATCCTACAATGAGCAGTTCTTC. Its protein is CASSRQGSYNEQFF.

This chain links TRBV18 with TRBJ2-3, with TRBD1 as a possible D gene (5 bases). The CDR3 extends over 14 amino acids. Germline V gene sequence: CDR1 KGHSH, CDR2 LQKENI. The V end was cut by 5 bases, the J end by 1 base, with 10 bases between. In DNA, the CDR3 is TGTGCCAGCTCATGGGGCTTGGGCACAGATACGCAGTATTTT. It encodes CASSWGLGTDTQYF.

The V call is TRBV11-3, the J call TRBJ2-4; TRBD2 matches at 7 bases. Germline V lookup: CDR1 SGHNT, CDR2 YENEEA. The CDR3 covers 14 residues. J was trimmed by 1 base and V by 4 bases; bases with no gene match: 1. Here the CDR3 reads CASSSGGAKNIQYF. The CDR3 DNA reads TGTGCCAGCAGCTCCGGGGGGGCCAAAAACATTCAGTACTTC.

This chain joins TRBV24-1 and TRBJ1-1; TRBD1 matches at 9 bases. Per the germline V gene, CDR1 is KGHDR and CDR2 is SFDVKD. The CDR3 sequence is 18 residues long. V lost 6 bases and J lost 0; bases outside the gene matches: 13. The CDR3, as DNA: TGTGCCACCAGTACGGGACAGGGCTTCCCAGGGGTGAACACTGAAGCTTTCTTT. Protein product: CATSTGQGFPGVNTEAFF.

This clone showed up many times. The chain combines TRBV11-2 with TRBJ1-4; 9 nucleotides align to TRBD1. The CDR3 loop spans 14 amino acids. Looked up from germline, CDR1 is SGHAT and CDR2 is FQNNGV. Trimming removed 8 bases from V and 8 bases from J; junction bases left unmatched: 9. CDR3 residues: CASSQQGAGEKLFF. As DNA, the CDR3 is TGTGCCAGCTCCCAACAGGGGGCGGGAGAAAAACTGTTTTTT.

This chain joins TRBV27 and TRBJ1-1, with 7 bases lining up with TRBD1. In germline, CDR1 is MNHEY, CDR2 SMNVEV (reference sequence). V trimming: 7 bases; J trimming: 2 bases; junction bases outside the gene matches: 10. The CDR3 runs to 15 residues. The CDR3 DNA follows: TGTGCCAGCAAACGCTACACAGGGGCCAACACTGAAGCTTTCTTT. It is translated as CASKRYTGANTEAFF.

This sequence joins TRBV11-2 and TRBJ2-3, with 9 bases matching TRBD2. CDR3 length: 15 residues. From germline, CDR1 is SGHAT and CDR2 FQNNGV. Trimming cost V 0 bases and J 8 bases; bases outside gene matches: 6. CDR3 sequence reads: CASSLEGTSHSTQYF. CDR3 bases: TGTGCCAGCAGCTTAGAGGGGACTAGCCATAGTACGCAGTATTTT.

This clone has only one observation. The chain is built from TRBV10-2 and TRBJ2-7; 10 bases are a match to TRBD1. Per germline, CDR1 WSHSY and CDR2 SAAADI. V trimming: 8 bases; J trimming: 2 bases; junction bases outside the gene matches: 3. The CDR3 runs 13 residues. CDR3 sequence (DNA): TGCGCCAGCGGACAGGGGGTCGCCTACGAGCAGTACTTC. Protein product: CASGQGVAYEQYF.

The chain employs TRBV19 and TRBJ1-5; D is undetermined. CDR3 length: 14 amino acids. CDR1 is LNHDA, CDR2 SQIVND, per germline (reference sequence). V dropped 3 bases and J dropped 2 bases, with 8 bases sitting between them. The DNA of the CDR3 is TGTGCCAGTAGTATCGCTCAGGGCAATCAGCCCCAGCATTTT. It yields the protein CASSIAQGNQPQHF.

The chain couples TRBV6-2 or TRBV6-3 to TRBJ2-4, with D unclear. The V end was cut by 4 bases, the J end by 6 bases, with 7 bases between. CDR1 MNHEY and CDR2 SVGEGT come from the germline V gene. CDR3 length: 12 residues. The DNA of the CDR3 is TGTGCCAGCAGTTCTCCTAGAAACATTCAGTACTTC. Encoded protein: CASSSPRNIQYF.

The chain joins TRBV4-1 to TRBJ2-5, with 16 bases that match TRBD2. Germline-derived CDR1 and CDR2 are MGHRA and YSYEKL. With V trimmed by 3 bases and J by 5 bases, 15 bases remained unmatched. This CDR3 has 20 residues. The CDR3 reads CASSHVPGLAGGPILETQYF. The CDR3 DNA sequence: TGCGCCAGCAGCCATGTACCGGGACTAGCGGGAGGGCCGATTTTGGAGACCCAGTACTTC.

The rearrangement uses TRBV29-1 and TRBJ2-7, with D possibly matching TRBD2 (5 bases). With 4 bases removed from V and 3 bases from J, the gap between germline ends came to 10 bases. Germline lookup yields CDR1 SQVTM and CDR2 ANQGSEA. The length of the CDR3 is 12 residues. This CDR3 is CSVGPGNYEQYF. Written as DNA, the CDR3 is TGCAGCGTTGGTCCGGGAAACTACGAGCAGTACTTC.

J is TRBJ2-2 and V is TRBV7-9; the match to TRBD2 covers 8 bases. Per the germline V gene, CDR1 is SEHNR and CDR2 is FQNEAQ (reference sequence). CDR3 size: 14 residues. V gave up 5 bases and J gave up 6 bases; unmatched junction bases: 5. The CDR3: CASSPRGGSGELFF. The CDR3 DNA sequence: TGTGCCAGCAGCCCCCGGGGGGGGTCCGGGGAGCTGTTTTTT.

The rearrangement uses TRBV4-2 and TRBJ2-3; TRBD2 agrees at 11 bases. The CDR3 loop spans 16 amino acids. Germline V gene data show CDR1 as LGHNA and CDR2 as YNFKEQ. V gave up 2 bases and J gave up 6 bases; unmatched junction bases: 7. The CDR3 region has the DNA TGTGCCAGCAGCCAAATACTAGCGGGAGTACCGGATACGCAGTATTTT. Protein: CASSQILAGVPDTQYF.

The V gene is TRBV7-3, the J gene TRBJ2-1, with D perhaps matching TRBD2 (6 bases). The CDR3 totals 16 residues. Trimming removed 5 bases from V and 5 bases from J, with 19 bases in between. CDR1 is SGHTA and CDR2 is FQGTGA in the germline V gene. The CDR3 reads CASSRYGSRQNNEQFF. DNA for the CDR3: TGTGCCAGCAGCCGCTACGGGAGCCGGCAGAACAATGAGCAGTTCTTC.

The CDR3 region is CASRYGGIFSGNTIYF. CDR3 sequence (DNA): TGTGCCAGCAGGTATGGGGGGATCTTCTCTGGAAACACCATATATTTT. V and J are TRBV3-1 (or the pseudogene TRBV3-2) and TRBJ1-3, with a tentative D call TRBD1 (5 bases). The CDR3 runs to 16 residues. Germline assignment: CDR1 LGHDT and CDR2 YNNKEL (reference sequence). V lost 6 bases, J lost 0 bases, and 15 bases lay in between.

The chain employs TRBV5-1 and TRBJ1-4; TRBD1 aligns across 7 bases. Germline assignment: CDR1 SGHRS and CDR2 YFSETQ. J gave up 2 bases and V 1 base, and 2 bases lay outside the gene matches. The CDR3 is 15 amino acids. The CDR3 DNA follows: TGCGCCAGCAGCTTGTACAGGGGTACTAATGAAAAACTGTTTTTT. It encodes CASSLYRGTNEKLFF.

The sample holds one count of this clone. V gene TRBV19 combines with J gene TRBJ2-3, with a weak D call TRBD1 (6 bases). The CDR3 length is 16 residues. CDR1 and CDR2 from the germline V gene are LNHDA and SQIVND (reference sequence). Trimming left V 5 bases short and J 3 bases short, with 18 bases between. CDR3 loop: CASSPYRDEWTDTQYF. The CDR3 DNA sequence: TGTGCCAGTAGTCCCTACAGGGACGAGTGGACAGATACGCAGTATTTT.

The chain employs TRBV7-6 and TRBJ1-2, with D possibly TRBD1 on 6 matching bases. The CDR3 consists of 15 residues. Trimming took off 5 bases at V and 6 bases at J, with 19 bases between the two ends. CDR1 and CDR2 from the germline V gene are SGHVS and FNYEAQ. The CDR3 here is CASSLGQGLRDGYTF. CDR3 coding DNA: TGTGCCAGCAGCCTGGGGCAGGGGTTGCGGGATGGCTACACCTTC.

The gene calls are TRBV13 and TRBJ1-2; D remains unclear. CDR1 is PRHDT and CDR2 is FYEKMQ in the germline V gene (reference sequence). V gave up 0 bases and J gave up 4 bases, with 9 bases separating them. This CDR3 spans 14 amino acids. In DNA, the CDR3 is TGTGCCAGCAGCTTAGGCCCGGGTATCTATGGCTACACCTTC. Residues: CASSLGPGIYGYTF.

The J gene is TRBJ1-2, the V gene TRBV7-2; 7 positions match TRBD1. The J segment lost 4 bases and the V segment lost 4 bases, leaving 3 bases of the junction unmatched. In germline, CDR1 is SGHTA, CDR2 FQGNSA. This CDR3 is built from 13 residues. CDR3: CASSSGQVYGYTF. The DNA of the CDR3 is TGTGCCAGCAGCTCTGGACAGGTCTATGGCTACACCTTC. The variable domain in full, completed from reference TRBV7-2 and TRBJ1-2, reads GAGVSQSPSNKVTEKGKDVELRCDPISGHTALYWYRQSLGQGLEFLIYFQGNSAPDKSGLPSDRFSAERTGGSVSTLTIQRTQQEDSAVYLCASSSGQVYGYTFGSGTRLTVV.

The V call is TRBV19, the J call TRBJ1-2; a possible D gene is TRBD1 (6 bases). There are 13 residues in the CDR3. Germline-derived CDR1 and CDR2 are LNHDA and SQIVND (reference sequence). Trimming cost V 9 bases and J 7 bases, with 18 bases left between them. For the CDR3, the DNA is TGTGCCAGCCATTTTTTGGGGGCTGGTGGCTACACCTTC. Protein sequence: CASHFLGAGGYTF.